This TCR beta chain was sequenced in a study of OX40 agonist ivuxolimab in advanced cancers. Germline values: CDR1 KGHSH, CDR2 LQKENI. The CDR3 is 14 amino acids. V lost 5 bases, J lost 3 bases, and 13 bases lay in between. The protocol was immunoSEQ multiplex PCR, while the TCRdb copy is restricted to in-frame clones and leaves out a portion. The sample has tens of thousands of clones; around 89% are singletons. This TCR came from an adult with an advanced solid tumor such as melanoma, head and neck, liver or kidney cancer. Material: CD4+ or CD8+ T cells sorted from blood, obtained in a trial of the OX40 agonist ivuxolimab. V is TRBV18 and J is TRBJ1-1, with D possibly TRBD1 on 6 matching bases. CDR3 coding DNA: TGTGCCAGCTCATGGGGCGGGGGCGACACTGAAGCTTTCTTT. Translation: CASSWGGGDTEAFF. Filled out from reference TRBV18 and TRBJ1-1, the complete variable domain reads NAGVMQNPRHLVRRRGQEARLRCSPMKGHSHVYWYRQLPEEGLKFMVYLQKENIIDESGMPKERFSAEFPKEGPSILRIQQVVRGDSAAYFCASSWGGGDTEAFFGQGTRLTVV.